This note documents a single T cell receptor (beta chain) sequence. Bulk PBMC genomic DNA spanned ten immunoSEQ deep plates. Profiled with immunoSEQ multiplex PCR; TCRdb holds only in-frame clones, not every one. The data contain about 480,000 clones, about three quarters of them singletons. CDR1 is SNHLY and CDR2 is FYNNEI in the germline V gene. The J segment lost 8 bases and the V segment lost 3 bases, leaving 3 bases of the junction unmatched. The CDR3 contains 12 residues. These data are taken from a study of shared clonotypes between healthy human individuals. Every one of the donors was a Caucasian adult that lived in Nashville, Tennessee.

The sequence derives from a woman in her 40s in good health. Some clones in this sample may be carry-over from other donors' samples. Sequenced input: PBMCs. The chain carries TRBV2 and TRBJ1-2; 7 positions agree with TRBD1. CDR3 nucleotide sequence: TGTGCCAGCAGTGAGAGGGGGCGAGGCTACACCTTC. Translating it yields CASSERGRGYTF.